The 6 T cell receptor beta chains in this list originate from one sample, sequenced in a study of cytomegalovirus exposure and HLA in healthy donors. The data were produced by immunoSEQ multiplex PCR, yet TCRdb's version contains in-frame clones alone and is incomplete. The table shows 250,000 or so clones, with roughly 90% occurring only once. Sequences were obtained from PBMCs. The receptors originated from a young woman in good health and CMV-seronegative.

A single count supports this clone. This chain connects TRBV4-1 to TRBJ2-3, with 7 bases that match TRBD2. Looked up from germline, CDR1 is MGHRA and CDR2 is YSYEKL. The CDR3 is 19 residues long. Germline trimming cut 0 bases from V and 2 bases from J; bases unmatched to any gene: 14. CDR3 nucleotides: TGCGCCAGCAGCCAAGAAGGGTTAGGCATCAGCGGGGACACAGATACGCAGTATTTT. This gives the protein CASSQEGLGISGDTDTQYF.

This clone showed up just a few times. The rearrangement links TRBV19 to TRBJ1-1; tentative D call: TRBD1 (6 bases). Germline V gene sequence: CDR1 LNHDA, CDR2 SQIVND (reference sequence). This CDR3 contains 15 residues. V was clipped by 0 bases and J by 1 base, with 9 bases between them. The CDR3 reads CASSIERTANTEAFF. The DNA of the CDR3 is TGTGCCAGTAGTATAGAGAGGACAGCGAACACTGAAGCTTTCTTT. Together with reference TRBV19 and TRBJ1-1, the CDR3 gives the full variable domain: DGGITQSPKYLFRKEGQNVTLSCEQNLNHDAMYWYRQDPGQGLRLIYYSQIVNDFQKGDIAEGYSVSREKKESFPLTVTSAQKNPTAFYLCASSIERTANTEAFFGQGTRLTVV.

The rearrangement joins TRBV27 to TRBJ2-5; maybe TRBD1 (6 bases). V was pared by 4 bases and J by 2 bases, with 14 bases between. The CDR3 has 15 residues. Germline CDR1 and CDR2: MNHEY and SMNVEV (reference sequence). This CDR3 is CASSSRDGQQETQYF. Here the CDR3 DNA reads TGTGCCAGCAGTTCCCGGGATGGACAGCAAGAGACCCAGTACTTC.

The CDR3: CASSRSGARDTEAFF. In DNA, the CDR3 is TGTGCCAGCAGCCGCTCGGGAGCGAGGGACACTGAAGCTTTCTTT. V gene TRBV16 combines with J gene TRBJ1-1; D not certain. Germline V lookup: CDR1 KGHSY, CDR2 FQNENV. Trimming pared 4 bases from V and 3 bases from J, leaving 15 bases between. The CDR3 runs 15 residues.

V and J are TRBV11-2 and TRBJ2-7; 7 nucleotides agree with TRBD1. V lost 5 bases to trimming and J lost 6 bases; unmatched junction nucleotides: 13. CDR1 and CDR2 from the germline V gene are SGHAT and FQNNGV. The CDR3 length is 15 residues. The CDR3 loop reads CASSPASTGWAEQYV. CDR3 bases: TGTGCCAGCAGCCCCGCCTCGACAGGGTGGGCCGAGCAGTACGTC.

The V gene is TRBV4-2, the J gene TRBJ2-1; possible D gene TRBD1, 6 bases. The CDR3 is 16 residues long. The germline V gene has CDR1 LGHNA and CDR2 YNFKEQ. The V end was cut by 2 bases, the J end by 0 bases, with 11 bases between. The DNA for the CDR3 is TGTGCCAGCAGCCAACGAACAGGGAGCTCCTACAATGAGCAGTTCTTC. Protein product: CASSQRTGSSYNEQFF.